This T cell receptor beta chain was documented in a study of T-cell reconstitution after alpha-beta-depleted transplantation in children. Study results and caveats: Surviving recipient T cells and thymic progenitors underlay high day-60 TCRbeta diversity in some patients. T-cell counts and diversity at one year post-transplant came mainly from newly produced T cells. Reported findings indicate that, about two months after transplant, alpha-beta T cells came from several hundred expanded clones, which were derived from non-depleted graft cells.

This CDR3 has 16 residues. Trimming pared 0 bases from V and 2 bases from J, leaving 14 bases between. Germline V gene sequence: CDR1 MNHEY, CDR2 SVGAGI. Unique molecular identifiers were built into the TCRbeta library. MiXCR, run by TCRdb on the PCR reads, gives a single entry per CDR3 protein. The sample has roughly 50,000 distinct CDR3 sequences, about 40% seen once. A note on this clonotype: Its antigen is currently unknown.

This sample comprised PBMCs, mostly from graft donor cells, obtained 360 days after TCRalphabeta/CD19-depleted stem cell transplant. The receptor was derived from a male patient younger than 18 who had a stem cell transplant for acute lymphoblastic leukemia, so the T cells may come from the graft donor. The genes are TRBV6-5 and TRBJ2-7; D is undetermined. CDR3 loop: CASSYSLGKSTYEQYF. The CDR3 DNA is TGTGCCAGCAGTTACTCGTTGGGCAAGTCGACCTACGAGCAGTACTTC.